The rows below give T cell receptor beta chains drawn from one sample of a study of PD-1 blockade in classical Hodgkin lymphoma. Only in-frame clones appear in the TCRdb table, and some are missing; sequencing was by immunoSEQ multiplex PCR. The sample carries about 36,000 clones, 69% recorded once. Material: peripheral blood mononuclear cells (PBMCs), obtained before the second cycle of nivolumab. Receptors originate from a human donor with classical Hodgkin lymphoma. Both conserved end residues are part of each CDR3. Each record gives: J gene, D gene, clone size, V gene, CDR3 protein, CDR3 DNA. A D gene is named only where the DNA matches it firmly. The size of a clone is reported for some rows only, either as once, few or many, or as a class for expanded clones.

TRBJ2-1	TRBD1	-	TRBV7-3	CASSLTRGRSHEQFF	TGTGCCAGCAGCTTAACCAGGGGGCGTAGCCATGAGCAGTTCTTC
TRBJ2-7	TRBD2	few	TRBV7-9	CASSFSGSSYEQYF	TGTGCCAGCAGCTTTAGCGGGTCCTCCTACGAGCAGTACTTC
TRBJ2-3	TRBD2	-	TRBV11-3	CASGSGGPGTQYF	TGTGCCAGCGGTAGCGGGGGGCCCGGGACGCAGTATTTT
TRBJ1-1	-	once	TRBV10-2	CASTRPPNTEAFF	TGCGCCAGCACCCGGCCACCGAACACTGAAGCTTTCTTT
TRBJ2-1	-	-	TRBV9	CASSVPGSVNEQFF	TGTGCCAGCAGCGTTCCAGGGTCGGTCAATGAGCAGTTCTTC
TRBJ1-1	TRBD1	-	TRBV5-5	CASSLRSLQGVTEAFF	TGTGCCAGCAGCCTGAGAAGCCTACAGGGGGTCACTGAAGCTTTCTTT
TRBJ1-4	TRBD1	-	TRBV19	CASTTGQGGGEKLFF	TGTGCCAGTACTACGGGACAGGGAGGGGGAGAAAAACTGTTTTTT
TRBJ2-7	-	-	TRBV6-5	CASSGVLYEQYF	TGTGCCAGCAGCGGGGTCCTATACGAGCAGTACTTC
TRBJ1-6	TRBD1	few	TRBV4-3	CASSLSFRTGYNSPLHF	TGCGCCAGCAGCCTATCATTCCGGACAGGGTATAATTCACCCCTCCACTTT
TRBJ1-5	-	once	TRBV7-2	CASSSTGNQPQHF	TGTGCCAGCAGCTCAACTGGGAATCAGCCCCAGCATTTT
TRBJ2-3	TRBD1	-	TRBV7-8	CASSLWDRGTDTQYF	TGTGCCAGCAGCTTATGGGACAGGGGTACAGATACGCAGTATTTT
TRBJ1-6	TRBD1	-	TRBV25-1	CASSATGTGGNSPLHF	TGTGCCAGCAGTGCAACCGGGACAGGGGGTAATTCACCCCTCCACTTT
TRBJ1-2	-	few	TRBV18	CASSQTVNYGYTF	TGTGCCAGCTCACAGACAGTTAACTATGGCTACACCTTC
TRBJ2-7	-	-	TRBV4-3	CASSQGIGAVTEEQYF	TGCGCCAGCAGCCAAGGAATCGGGGCAGTTACTGAAGAGCAGTACTTC
TRBJ1-3	-	-	TRBV4-3	CASSQGGGSGNTIYF	TGCGCCAGCAGCCAAGGAGGGGGTTCTGGAAACACCATATATTTT
TRBJ1-4	TRBD1	few	TRBV9	CASSTGEDRNEKLFF	TGTGCCAGCAGCACAGGGGAAGATAGGAATGAAAAACTGTTTTTT
TRBJ2-5	-	-	TRBV4-2	CASSQEASGPQETQYF	TGTGCCAGCAGCCAAGAGGCCTCCGGCCCCCAAGAGACCCAGTACTTC
TRBJ1-2	-	-	TRBV9	CASSVAMGGYTF	TGTGCCAGCAGCGTAGCTATGGGTGGCTACACCTTC
TRBJ2-5	-	-	TRBV28	CASSRPWARETQYF	TGTGCCAGCAGTCGACCCTGGGCGAGAGAGACCCAGTACTTC
TRBJ2-1	TRBD1	-	TRBV5-4	CASSLATGGYSYNEQFF	TGTGCCAGCAGCTTGGCCACAGGGGGGTACTCCTACAATGAGCAGTTCTTC
TRBJ2-6	-	-	TRBV2	CASRVPSGANVLTF	TGTGCCAGCAGGGTTCCCTCTGGGGCCAACGTCCTGACTTTC
TRBJ2-7	TRBD1	few	TRBV11-3	CASSPGTAYEQYF	TGTGCCAGCAGCCCAGGGACAGCCTACGAGCAGTACTTC
TRBJ2-1	-	-	TRBV5-1	CASSLPASSYNEQFF	TGCGCCAGCAGCTTGCCAGCGAGCTCTTACAATGAGCAGTTCTTC
TRBJ2-3	TRBD2	-	TRBV5-1	CASSLRSGGATDTQYF	TGCGCCAGCAGCTTGAGGAGCGGGGGGGCCACAGATACGCAGTATTTT
TRBJ1-1	-	-	TRBV5-4	CASSLERWTEAFF	TGTGCCAGCAGCTTGGAAAGGTGGACTGAAGCTTTCTTT
TRBJ1-1	-	-	TRBV6-5	CASSYGKNTEAFF	TGTGCCAGCAGTTACGGGAAGAACACTGAAGCTTTCTTT
TRBJ1-5	TRBD1	-	TRBV2	CASNEQGVKGQPQHF	TGTGCCAGCAACGAACAGGGGGTTAAAGGACAGCCCCAGCATTTT
TRBJ2-2	-	-	TRBV4-1	CASGERGGRSGELFF	TGCGCCAGCGGTGAGAGGGGGGGCAGGTCCGGGGAGCTGTTTTTT
TRBJ2-1	-	-	TRBV7-2	CASSLAVWTRGYNEQFF	TGTGCCAGCAGCTTAGCTGTTTGGACCCGCGGTTACAATGAGCAGTTCTTC
TRBJ2-7	-	-	TRBV6-5	CASSPSLPSYEQYF	TGTGCCAGCAGCCCCAGCCTACCCTCCTACGAGCAGTACTTC
TRBJ1-5	-	-	TRBV12-2	CASRLGTGVNQPQHF	TGTGCAAGTCGCTTAGGGACAGGCGTCAATCAGCCCCAGCATTTT
TRBJ1-5	-	few	TRBV2	CASQRDSNQPQHF	TGTGCCAGCCAACGTGATAGCAATCAGCCCCAGCATTTT
TRBJ1-1	TRBD1	-	TRBV18	CASSPTGGQLNTEAFF	TGTGCCAGCTCACCGACCGGGGGACAGTTGAACACTGAAGCTTTCTTT
TRBJ2-5	TRBD1	-	TRBV6-6	CASTRDRGTFTQYF	TGTGCCAGCACCCGGGACAGGGGTACGTTCACCCAGTACTTC
TRBJ2-7	-	-	TRBV6-1	CASSGLLALGEQYF	TGTGCCAGCAGTGGCCTTTTGGCCCTCGGCGAGCAGTACTTC
TRBJ2-7	-	-	TRBV28	CASRSYRVHEQYF	TGTGCCAGCAGATCGTACAGGGTTCACGAGCAGTACTTC
TRBJ1-4	TRBD1	few	TRBV2	CASMSQGVRNEKLFF	TGTGCCAGCATGTCACAGGGGGTCAGAAATGAAAAACTGTTTTTT
TRBJ1-1	-	-	TRBV5-1	CASSLAWLKENEAFF	TGCGCCAGCAGCTTGGCCTGGCTGAAAGAAAACGAAGCTTTCTTT
TRBJ2-5	TRBD1	-	TRBV6-5	CASSSPGTVRETQYF	TGTGCCAGCAGTTCCCCCGGGACAGTGCGGGAGACCCAGTACTTC
TRBJ2-7	-	-	TRBV10-3	CAIGGQSAEQYF	TGTGCCATTGGGGGCCAATCAGCGGAGCAGTACTTC
TRBJ1-4	-	-	TRBV6-6	CASRTGGAQRPEKLFF	TGTGCCAGCAGGACCGGGGGGGCACAGCGACCGGAAAAACTGTTTTTT
TRBJ1-2	-	few	TRBV28	CASSDKGYGYTF	TGTGCCAGCAGTGACAAAGGCTATGGCTACACCTTC
TRBJ2-6	-	once	TRBV6-4	CASSQSGANVLTF	TGTGCCAGCAGTCAGTCTGGGGCCAACGTCCTGACTTTC
TRBJ1-5	-	-	TRBV10-3	CAISPTSNQPQHF	TGTGCCATCAGTCCCACTAGCAATCAGCCCCAGCATTTT
TRBJ2-1	-	once	TRBV6-5	CASSYPGARYNEQFF	TGTGCCAGCAGTTACCCGGGGGCCCGCTACAATGAGCAGTTCTTC